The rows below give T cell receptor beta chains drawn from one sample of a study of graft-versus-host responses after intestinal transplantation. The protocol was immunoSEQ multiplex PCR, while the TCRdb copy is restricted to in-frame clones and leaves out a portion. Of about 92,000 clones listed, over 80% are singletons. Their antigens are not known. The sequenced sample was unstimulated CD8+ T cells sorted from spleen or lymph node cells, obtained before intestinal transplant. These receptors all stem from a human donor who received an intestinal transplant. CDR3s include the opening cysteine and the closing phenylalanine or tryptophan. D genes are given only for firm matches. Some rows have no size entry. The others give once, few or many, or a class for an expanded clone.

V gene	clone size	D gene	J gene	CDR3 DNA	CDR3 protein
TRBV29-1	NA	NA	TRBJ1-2	TGCAGCGTGGAAGAAGAATACTACCCATATGGCTACACCTTC	CSVEEEYYPYGYTF
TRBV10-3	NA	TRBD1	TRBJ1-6	TGTGCCACCCGACAGGGGACGCTACAATCGAATAATTCACCCCTCCACTTT	CATRQGTLQSNNSPLHF
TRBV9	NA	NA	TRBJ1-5	TGTGCCAGCAGCGTAGGAGACACCAATCAGCCCCAGCATTTT	CASSVGDTNQPQHF
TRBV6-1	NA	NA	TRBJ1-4	TGTGCCAGCAGTGATCGGGGGCCAACTAATGAAAAACTGTTTTTT	CASSDRGPTNEKLFF
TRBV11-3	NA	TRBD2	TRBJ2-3	TGTGCCAGCAGCTCGACTAGCGGGGGCCTTGACACAGATACGCAGTATTTT	CASSSTSGGLDTDTQYF
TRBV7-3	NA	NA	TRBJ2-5	TGTGCCAGCAGCTTAACGGGGGGTCAAGAGACCCAGTACTTC	CASSLTGGQETQYF
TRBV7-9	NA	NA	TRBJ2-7	TGTGCCAGCAGCTTAGAGAACCTGTCCTACGAGCAGTACTTC	CASSLENLSYEQYF
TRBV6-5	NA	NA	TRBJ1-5	TGTGCCAGCAGTTATGGGGGGAATCAGCCCCAGCATTTT	CASSYGGNQPQHF
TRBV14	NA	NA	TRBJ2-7	TGTGCCAGCAGCCACTGGACCCGGGAGCCCTACGAGCAGTACTTC	CASSHWTREPYEQYF
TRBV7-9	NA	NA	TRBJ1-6	TGTGCCAGCAGCACACCAGGGGACAATTCACCTCTCCACTTT	CASSTPGDNSPLHF
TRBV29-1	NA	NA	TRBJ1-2	TGCAGCGTTGAAGACCCCGATAGGGTCGTCTATGGCTACACCTTC	CSVEDPDRVVYGYTF
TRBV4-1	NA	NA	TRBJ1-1	TGCGCCAGCAGCCAAGAGCACAGAGAAAACACTGAAGCTTTCTTT	CASSQEHRENTEAFF
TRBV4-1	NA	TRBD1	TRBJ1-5	TGCGCCAGCAGCCTGAGACAGGGGAGTATCAATCAGCCCCAGCATTTT	CASSLRQGSINQPQHF
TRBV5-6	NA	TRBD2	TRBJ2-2	TGTGCCAGCAGCTTGGTCCCCGGGGGGACCGGGGAGCTGTTTTTT	CASSLVPGGTGELFF
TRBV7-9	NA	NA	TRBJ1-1	TGTGCCAGCAGCGGGGGTTCGGCCGGCACTGAAGCTTTCTTT	CASSGGSAGTEAFF
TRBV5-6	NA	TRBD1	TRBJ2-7	TGTGCCAGCAGCTTGGTAGAAGGGGGCGAACACTTC	CASSLVEGGEHF
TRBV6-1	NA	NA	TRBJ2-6	TGTGCCAGCAGTGGAGATATCTCTGGGGCCAACGTCCTGACTTTC	CASSGDISGANVLTF
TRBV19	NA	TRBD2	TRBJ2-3	TGTGCCAGTAGTATTAGCGGGGGGACTACAGATACGCAGTATTTT	CASSISGGTTDTQYF
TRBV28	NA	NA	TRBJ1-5	TGTGCCAGCAGTTTAGAGGTGGGCAATCAGCCCCAGCATTTT	CASSLEVGNQPQHF
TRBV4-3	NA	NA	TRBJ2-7	TGCGCCAGCAGCTCCCCCGGTACGGGAACCTACGAGCAGTACTTC	CASSSPGTGTYEQYF
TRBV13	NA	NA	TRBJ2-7	TGTGCCAGCAGCTTGGCAGGGACGATACAGTACTTC	CASSLAGTIQYF
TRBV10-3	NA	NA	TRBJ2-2	TGTGCCATCAGTACAGGGTCTTCAGCGACCGGGGAGCTGTTTTTT	CAISTGSSATGELFF
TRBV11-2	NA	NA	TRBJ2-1	TGTGCCAGCAGCCACCTCCGACTAAAGTTCAATGAGCAGTTCTTC	CASSHLRLKFNEQFF
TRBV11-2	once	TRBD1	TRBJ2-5	TGTGCCAGCAGCTTATACAGGGGTAATAAGGAGACCCAGTACTTC	CASSLYRGNKETQYF
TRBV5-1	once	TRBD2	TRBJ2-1	TGCGCCAGCAGCTTGGCCGGACTAGCGGGAGACTACAATGAGCAGTTCTTC	CASSLAGLAGDYNEQFF
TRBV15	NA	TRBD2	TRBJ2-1	TGTGCCACCAGCAGAGATTTGGGAGCGGGGGGGCTTAATGAGCAGTTCTTC	CATSRDLGAGGLNEQFF
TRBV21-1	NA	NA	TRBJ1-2	TGTGCCAGCTCTCGGACAGGGACTACCTATGGCTACACCTTC	CASSRTGTTYGYTF
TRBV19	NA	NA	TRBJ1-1	TGTGCCAGTACGATCAACTCTGAAGCTTTCTTT	CASTINSEAFF